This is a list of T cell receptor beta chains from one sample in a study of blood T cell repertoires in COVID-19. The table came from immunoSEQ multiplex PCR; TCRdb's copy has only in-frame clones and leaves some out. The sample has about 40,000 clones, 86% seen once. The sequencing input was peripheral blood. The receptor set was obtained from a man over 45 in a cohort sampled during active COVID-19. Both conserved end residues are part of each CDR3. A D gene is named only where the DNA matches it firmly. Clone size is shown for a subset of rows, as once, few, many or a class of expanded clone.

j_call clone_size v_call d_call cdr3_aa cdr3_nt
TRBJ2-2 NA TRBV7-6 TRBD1 CASSIQGANTGELFF TGTGCCAGCAGCATACAGGGGGCGAACACCGGGGAGCTGTTTTTT
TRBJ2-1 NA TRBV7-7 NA CASSLGPPNEQFF TGTGCTAGCAGCTTAGGTCCCCCGAATGAGCAGTTCTTC
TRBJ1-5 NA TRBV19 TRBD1 CASSKGQGIGQPQHF TGTGCCAGTAGCAAGGGACAGGGGATCGGTCAGCCCCAGCATTTT
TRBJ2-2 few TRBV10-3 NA CAISEADGVGELFF TGTGCCATCAGTGAGGCTGACGGGGTCGGGGAGCTGTTTTTT
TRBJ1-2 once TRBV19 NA CASSIEGNYGYTF TGTGCCAGTAGTATTGAGGGAAACTATGGCTACACCTTC
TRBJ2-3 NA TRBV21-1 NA CASSKVGAGELGTDTQYF TGTGCCAGCAGCAAAGTGGGGGCTGGGGAGCTGGGCACAGATACGCAGTATTTT
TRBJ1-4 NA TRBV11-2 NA CASSRGERGGEKLFF TGTGCCAGCAGCCGCGGGGAAAGGGGAGGTGAAAAACTGTTTTTT
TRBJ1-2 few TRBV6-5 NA CASSYRGGDSGGYTF TGTGCCAGCAGTTATAGGGGGGGGGATTCTGGAGGCTACACCTTC
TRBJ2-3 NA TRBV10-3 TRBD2 CAIRGTSGGGIADTQYF TGTGCCATCAGGGGGACTAGCGGGGGCGGTATAGCAGATACGCAGTATTTT
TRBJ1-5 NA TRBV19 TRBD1 CASSIEQGFQPQHF TGTGCCAGTAGTATCGAACAGGGGTTCCAGCCCCAGCATTTT